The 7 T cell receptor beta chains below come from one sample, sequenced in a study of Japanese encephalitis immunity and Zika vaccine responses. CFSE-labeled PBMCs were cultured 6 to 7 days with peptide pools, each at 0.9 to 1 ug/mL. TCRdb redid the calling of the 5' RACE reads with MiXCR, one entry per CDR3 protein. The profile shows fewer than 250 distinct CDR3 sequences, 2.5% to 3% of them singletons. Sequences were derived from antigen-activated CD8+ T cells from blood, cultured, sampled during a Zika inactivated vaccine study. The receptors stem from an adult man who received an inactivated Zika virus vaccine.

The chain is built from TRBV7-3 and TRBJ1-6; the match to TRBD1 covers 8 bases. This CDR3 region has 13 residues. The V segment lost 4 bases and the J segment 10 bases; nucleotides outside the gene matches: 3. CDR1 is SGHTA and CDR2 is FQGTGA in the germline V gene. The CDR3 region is CASSSQGESPLHF. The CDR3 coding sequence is TGTGCCAGCAGCTCACAGGGGGAATCACCCCTCCACTTT. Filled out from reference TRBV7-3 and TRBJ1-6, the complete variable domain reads GAGVSQTPSNKVTEKGKYVELRCDPISGHTALYWYRQSLGQGPEFLIYFQGTGAADDSGLPNDRFFAVRPEGSVSTLKIQRTERGDSAVYLCASSSQGESPLHFGNGTRLTVT.

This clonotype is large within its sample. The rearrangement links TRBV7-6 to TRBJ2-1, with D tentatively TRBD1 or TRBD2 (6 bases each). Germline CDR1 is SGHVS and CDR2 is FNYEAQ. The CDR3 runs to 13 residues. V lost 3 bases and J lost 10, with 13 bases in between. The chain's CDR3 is CASSLGGPWEQFF. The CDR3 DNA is TGTGCCAGCAGCTTGGGGGGCCCTTGGGAGCAGTTCTTC.

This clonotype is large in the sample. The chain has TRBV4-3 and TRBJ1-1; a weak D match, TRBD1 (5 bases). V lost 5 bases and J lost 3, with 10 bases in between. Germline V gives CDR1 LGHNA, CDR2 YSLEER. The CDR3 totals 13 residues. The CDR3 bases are TGCGCCAGCAGCGCAACAGGTCACACTGAAGCTTTCTTT. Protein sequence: CASSATGHTEAFF.

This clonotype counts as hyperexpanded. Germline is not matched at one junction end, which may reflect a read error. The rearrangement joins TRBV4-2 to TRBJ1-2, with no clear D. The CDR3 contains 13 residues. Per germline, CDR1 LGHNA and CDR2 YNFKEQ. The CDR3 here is CASSQDSSSPYEF. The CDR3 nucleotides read TGCGCCAGCAGCCAAGATAGTTCCTCCCCATACGAATTC.

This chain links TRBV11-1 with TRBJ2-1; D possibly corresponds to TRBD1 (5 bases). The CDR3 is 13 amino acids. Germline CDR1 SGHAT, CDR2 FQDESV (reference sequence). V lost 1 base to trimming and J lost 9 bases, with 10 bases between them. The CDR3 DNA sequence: TGTGCCAGCAGCTTAGGGGGCCCCCTTGAGCAGTTCTTC. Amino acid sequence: CASSLGGPLEQFF.

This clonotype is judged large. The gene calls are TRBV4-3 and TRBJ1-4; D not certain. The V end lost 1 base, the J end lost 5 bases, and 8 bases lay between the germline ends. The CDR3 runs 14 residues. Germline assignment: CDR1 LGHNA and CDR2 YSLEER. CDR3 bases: TGCGCCAGCAGCCAAGGAGGGATAAATGAAAAACTGTTTTTT. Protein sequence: CASSQGGINEKLFF.

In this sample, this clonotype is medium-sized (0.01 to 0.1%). CDR3: CASTPPSEQYV. As DNA, the CDR3 is TGTGCCAGCACCCCGCCGAGCGAGCAGTACGTC. This rearrangement joins TRBV28 to TRBJ2-7; D is uncertain. CDR1 and CDR2 (germline): MDHEN, SYDVKM. Trimming left V 7 bases short and J 6 bases short, with 10 bases between. This CDR3 spans 11 amino acids.